This is a list of T cell receptor beta chains from one sample in a study of T cells in Graves' hyperthyroidism and ophthalmopathy. TCRdb reanalysed the multiplex PCR reads using MiXCR and keeps one entry per CDR3 protein. The sample has around 600,000 distinct CDR3 sequences, over 40% seen once. Sequencing input: peripheral blood or thyroid tissue (not recorded which). Receptor source: an adult man with Graves' disease, either hyperthyroidism or ophthalmopathy (not recorded which). Each CDR3 is given with its conserved first and last residue. Each record gives: clone size, J gene, V gene, D gene, CDR3 DNA, CDR3 protein. The D gene is left open where the match is weak. Size is stated for part of the rows, as once, few or many counts, or as a class when the clone is expanded.

many | TRBJ1-3 | TRBV7-8 | NA | TGTGCCAGCAGCTTAGGGCCGTTTAGCTCTGGAAACACCATATATTTT | CASSLGPFSSGNTIYF
NA | TRBJ1-6 | TRBV7-3 | TRBD1 | TGTGCCAGCAGCTTTTGGACAGGGGGTTACTCACCCCTCCACTTT | CASSFWTGGYSPLHF
NA | TRBJ2-7 | TRBV12-3/TRBV12-4 | NA | TGTGCCAGCAGTTTAGTGCCACCAGAGTACGAGCAGTACTTC | CASSLVPPEYEQYF
once | TRBJ1-3 | TRBV2 | NA | TGTGCCAGCGCGACAGCCTCTGGAAACACCATATATTTT | CASATASGNTIYF
once | TRBJ1-2 | TRBV10-3 | NA | TGTGCCACGACCTGGACGGCCGCTGACGGCTACACCTTC | CATTWTAADGYTF
NA | TRBJ1-5 | TRBV7-2 | TRBD1 | TGTGCCAGCAGCTCCGGACAGGGGGCTTATGGCAATCAGCCCCAGCATTTT | CASSSGQGAYGNQPQHF
NA | TRBJ2-7 | TRBV7-9 | NA | TGTGCCAGCAGCCCTCCGGGGGCGGACTACGAGCAGTACTTC | CASSPPGADYEQYF
many | TRBJ1-5 | TRBV6-6 | NA | TGTGCCAGCAGTGAACGGGCATCAATTAGCAATCAGCCCCAGCATTTT | CASSERASISNQPQHF
many | TRBJ2-7 | TRBV10-3 | NA | TGTGCCATCAGGTCGGGTCCGGGGTCCGAGCAGTACTTC | CAIRSGPGSEQYF
few | TRBJ1-1 | TRBV7-3 | NA | TGTGCCAGCAGTTACTCGAACGCCAGACTGAACACTGAAGCTTTCTTT | CASSYSNARLNTEAFF
NA | TRBJ1-1 | TRBV7-3 | NA | TGTGCCAGCAGCCGAGAGACAGGGAACACTGAAGCTTTCTTT | CASSRETGNTEAFF